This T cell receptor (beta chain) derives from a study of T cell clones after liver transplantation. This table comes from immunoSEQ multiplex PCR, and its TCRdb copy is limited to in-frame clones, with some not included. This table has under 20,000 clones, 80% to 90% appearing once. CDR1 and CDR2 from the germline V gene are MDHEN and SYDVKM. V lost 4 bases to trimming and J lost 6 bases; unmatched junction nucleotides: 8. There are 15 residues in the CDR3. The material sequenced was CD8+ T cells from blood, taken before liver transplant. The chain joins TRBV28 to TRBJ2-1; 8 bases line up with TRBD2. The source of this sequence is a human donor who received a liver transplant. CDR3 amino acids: CASSSRSGRVNEQFF. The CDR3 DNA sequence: TGTGCCAGCAGTTCGCGCAGCGGGAGAGTCAATGAGCAGTTCTTC.